Listed here are 6 T cell receptor beta chains from one sample, sequenced in a study of cytomegalovirus exposure and HLA in healthy donors. PCR employed 60 Vbeta and 13 Jbeta primers. Generated by immunoSEQ multiplex PCR, the TCRdb table keeps only in-frame clones and is missing some. In all, the sample yields 35,000 to 45,000 clones. Sample: PBMCs. These receptors all stem from a woman under 40 in good health and CMV-seropositive.

This chain connects TRBV18 to TRBJ2-7; possible D gene TRBD2, 6 bases. V lost 3 bases to trimming and J lost 7 bases, with 19 bases between them. The CDR3 is 15 amino acids. The V gene's germline CDR1 is KGHSH and CDR2 LQKENI. Here the CDR3 DNA reads TGTGCCAGCTCACCCCAACATCCCTTGGCGGGGGAGCAGTACTTC. Residues: CASSPQHPLAGEQYF.

The chain links TRBV10-2 to TRBJ2-2; 7 nucleotides align to TRBD1. V was pared by 6 bases and J by 7 bases, with 11 bases of the junction left unmatched. The CDR3 runs 15 residues. Germline lookup yields CDR1 WSHSY and CDR2 SAAADI. CDR3 loop: CASRGNRGDGGELFF. The CDR3 bases are TGCGCCAGCAGGGGGAACAGGGGCGATGGCGGGGAGCTGTTTTTT.

V is TRBV7-9 and J is TRBJ2-3, with a tentative D call TRBD2 (5 bases). The CDR3 sequence is 14 residues long. Between the trimmed V and J ends, which lost 1 base and 9 bases, there was a span of 14 bases. In germline, CDR1 is SEHNR, CDR2 FQNEAQ (reference sequence). CDR3: CASSLGGLHDTQYF. The CDR3 nucleotides are TGTGCCAGCAGCTTAGGCGGGCTACATGACACGCAGTATTTT.

This sequence joins TRBV5-8 and TRBJ2-3, with TRBD1 matching over 8 bases. Trimming cost V 3 bases and J 6 bases; bases outside gene matches: 12. The CDR3 runs 16 residues. CDR1 and CDR2 (germline): SGHTS, YDEGEE. Here the CDR3 DNA reads TGTGCCAGCAGCTACCGGACAGGGCGGGTGGCGGATACGCAGTATTTT. It encodes CASSYRTGRVADTQYF.

This sequence joins TRBV6-1 and TRBJ2-2; the match to TRBD1 covers 10 bases. Germline lookup yields CDR1 MNHNS and CDR2 SASEGT. The junction had 5 bases not matched to a gene; V was cut back by 6 bases and J by 7 bases. The CDR3 runs 14 residues. This CDR3 reads CASRTGGANGELFF. CDR3 DNA sequence: TGTGCCAGCAGGACAGGGGGCGCGAACGGGGAGCTGTTTTTT.

This chain connects TRBV6-6 to TRBJ1-6, with D maybe TRBD1 (6 bases). CDR1 is MNHNY and CDR2 is SVGAGI in the germline V gene (reference sequence). The CDR3 is 14 residues long. CDR3 protein: CAAEGHSYNSPLHF. In DNA form, the CDR3 reads TGTGCGGCCGAGGGACACTCCTATAATTCACCCCTCCACTTT.